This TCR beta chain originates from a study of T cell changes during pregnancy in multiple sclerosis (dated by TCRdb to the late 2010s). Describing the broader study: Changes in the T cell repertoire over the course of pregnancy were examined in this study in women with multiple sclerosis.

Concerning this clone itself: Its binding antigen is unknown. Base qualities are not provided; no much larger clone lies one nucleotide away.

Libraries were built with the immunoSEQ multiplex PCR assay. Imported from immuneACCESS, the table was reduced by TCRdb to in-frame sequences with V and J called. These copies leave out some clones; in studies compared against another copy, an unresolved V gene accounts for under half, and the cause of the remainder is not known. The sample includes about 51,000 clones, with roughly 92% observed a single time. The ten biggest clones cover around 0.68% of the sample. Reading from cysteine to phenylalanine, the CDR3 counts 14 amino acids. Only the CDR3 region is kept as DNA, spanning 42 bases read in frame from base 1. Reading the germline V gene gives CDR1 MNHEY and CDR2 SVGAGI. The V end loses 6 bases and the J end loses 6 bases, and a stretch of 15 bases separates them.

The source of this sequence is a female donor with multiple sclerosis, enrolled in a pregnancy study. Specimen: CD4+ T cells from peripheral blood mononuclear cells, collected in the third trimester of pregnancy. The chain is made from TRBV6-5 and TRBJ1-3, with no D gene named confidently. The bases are TGTGCCAGCAGCAGGAATGGACTCGAAAACACCATATATTTT. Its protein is CASSRNGLENTIYF.